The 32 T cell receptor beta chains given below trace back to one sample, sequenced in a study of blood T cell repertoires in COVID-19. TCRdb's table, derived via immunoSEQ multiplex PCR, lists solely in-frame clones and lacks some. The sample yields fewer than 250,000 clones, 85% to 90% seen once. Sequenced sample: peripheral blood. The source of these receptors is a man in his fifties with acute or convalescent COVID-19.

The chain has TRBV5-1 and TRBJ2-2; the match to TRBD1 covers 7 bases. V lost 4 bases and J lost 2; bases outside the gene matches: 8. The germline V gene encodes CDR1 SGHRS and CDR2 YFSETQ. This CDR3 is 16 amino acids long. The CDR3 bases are TGCGCCAGCAGCGTAACAGGGGCTGCAAACACCGGGGAGCTGTTTTTT. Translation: CASSVTGAANTGELFF.

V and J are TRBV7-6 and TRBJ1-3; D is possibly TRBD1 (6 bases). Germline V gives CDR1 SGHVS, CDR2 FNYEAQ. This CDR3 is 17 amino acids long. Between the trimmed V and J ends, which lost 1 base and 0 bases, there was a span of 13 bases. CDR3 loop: CASSLVSTGLSGNTIYF. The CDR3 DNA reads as TGTGCCAGCAGCTTAGTGTCCACAGGGCTCTCTGGAAACACCATATATTTT.

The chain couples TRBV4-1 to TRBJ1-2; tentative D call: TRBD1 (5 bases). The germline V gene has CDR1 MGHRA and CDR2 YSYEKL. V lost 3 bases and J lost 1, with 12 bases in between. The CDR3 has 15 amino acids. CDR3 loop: CASSHAGTLNYGYTF. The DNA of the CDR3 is TGCGCCAGCAGCCACGCCGGGACTCTTAACTATGGCTACACCTTC.

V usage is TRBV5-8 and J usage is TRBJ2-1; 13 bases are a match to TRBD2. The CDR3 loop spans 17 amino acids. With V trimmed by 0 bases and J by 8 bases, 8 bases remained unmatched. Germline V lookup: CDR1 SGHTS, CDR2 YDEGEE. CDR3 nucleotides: TGTGCCAGCAGCTTGGGCCTCGGGACTAGCGGGGAGGATGAGCAGTTCTTC. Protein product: CASSLGLGTSGEDEQFF.

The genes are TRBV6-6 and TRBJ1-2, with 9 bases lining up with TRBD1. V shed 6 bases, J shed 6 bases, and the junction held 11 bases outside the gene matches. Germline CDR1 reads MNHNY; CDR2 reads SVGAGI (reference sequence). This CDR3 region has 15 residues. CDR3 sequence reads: CASRDNPGQGNGYTF. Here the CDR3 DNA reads TGTGCCAGCAGAGATAACCCGGGACAGGGTAATGGCTACACCTTC.

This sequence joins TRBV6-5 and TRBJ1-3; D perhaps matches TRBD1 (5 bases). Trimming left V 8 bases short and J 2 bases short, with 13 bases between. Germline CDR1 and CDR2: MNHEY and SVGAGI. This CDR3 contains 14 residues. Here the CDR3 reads CASQRPGPGNTIYF. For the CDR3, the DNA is TGTGCCAGCCAACGCCCAGGGCCTGGAAACACCATATATTTT.

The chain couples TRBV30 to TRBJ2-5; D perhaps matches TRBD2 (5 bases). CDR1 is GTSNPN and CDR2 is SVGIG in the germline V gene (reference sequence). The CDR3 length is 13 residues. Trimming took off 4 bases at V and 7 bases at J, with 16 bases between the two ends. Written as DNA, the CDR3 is TGTGCCTGGACCAGCGGACCCGCGGGGACCCAGTACTTC. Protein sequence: CAWTSGPAGTQYF.

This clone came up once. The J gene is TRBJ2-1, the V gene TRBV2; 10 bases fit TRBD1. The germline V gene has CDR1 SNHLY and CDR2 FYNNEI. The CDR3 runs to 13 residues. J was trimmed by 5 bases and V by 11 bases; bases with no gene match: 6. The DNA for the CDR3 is TGTGCCGTCGGGGGGACAGGGGACAATGAGCAGTTCTTC. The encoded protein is CAVGGTGDNEQFF.

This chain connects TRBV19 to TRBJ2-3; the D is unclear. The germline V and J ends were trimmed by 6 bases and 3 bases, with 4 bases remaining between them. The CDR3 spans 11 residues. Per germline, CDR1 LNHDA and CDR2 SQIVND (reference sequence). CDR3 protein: CASRQTDTQYF. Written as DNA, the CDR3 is TGTGCCAGTAGACAGACAGATACGCAGTATTTT.

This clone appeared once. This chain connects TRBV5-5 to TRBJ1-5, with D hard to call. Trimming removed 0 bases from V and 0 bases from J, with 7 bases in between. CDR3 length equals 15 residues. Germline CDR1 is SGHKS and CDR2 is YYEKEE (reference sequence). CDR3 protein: CASSLGRNSNQPQHF. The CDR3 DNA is TGTGCCAGCAGCTTGGGGAGAAATAGCAATCAGCCCCAGCATTTT.

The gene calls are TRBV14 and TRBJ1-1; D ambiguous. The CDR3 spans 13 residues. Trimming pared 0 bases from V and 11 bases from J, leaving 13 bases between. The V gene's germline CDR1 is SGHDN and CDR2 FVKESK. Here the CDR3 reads CASSQDARRSAFF. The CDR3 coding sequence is TGTGCCAGCAGCCAAGATGCCAGGAGGTCGGCTTTCTTT.

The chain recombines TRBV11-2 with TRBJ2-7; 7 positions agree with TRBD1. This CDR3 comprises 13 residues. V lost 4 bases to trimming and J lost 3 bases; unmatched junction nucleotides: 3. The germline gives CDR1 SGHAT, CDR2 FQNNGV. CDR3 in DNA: TGTGCCAGCAGCTCGGGACAGTACTACGAGCAGTACTTC. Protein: CASSSGQYYEQYF.

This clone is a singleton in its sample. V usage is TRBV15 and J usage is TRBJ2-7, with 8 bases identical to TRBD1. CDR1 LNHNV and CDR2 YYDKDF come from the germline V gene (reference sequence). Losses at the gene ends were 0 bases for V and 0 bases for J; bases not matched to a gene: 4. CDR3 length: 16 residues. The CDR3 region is CATSRDGQGFSYEQYF. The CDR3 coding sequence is TGTGCCACCAGCAGAGATGGACAGGGTTTCTCCTACGAGCAGTACTTC.

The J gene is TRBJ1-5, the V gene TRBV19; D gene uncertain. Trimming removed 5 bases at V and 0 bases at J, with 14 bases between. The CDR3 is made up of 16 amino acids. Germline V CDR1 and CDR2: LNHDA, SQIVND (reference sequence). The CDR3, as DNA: TGTGCCAGTAGTGACCGTGTGACACTTAGCAATCAGCCCCAGCATTTT. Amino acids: CASSDRVTLSNQPQHF.

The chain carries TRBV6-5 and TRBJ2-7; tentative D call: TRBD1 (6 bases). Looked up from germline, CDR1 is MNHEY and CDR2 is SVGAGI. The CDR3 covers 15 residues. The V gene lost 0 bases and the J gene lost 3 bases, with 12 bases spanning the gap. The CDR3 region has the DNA TGTGCCAGCAGTTACTCGAATCAGGGGAACTACGAGCAGTACTTC. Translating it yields CASSYSNQGNYEQYF.

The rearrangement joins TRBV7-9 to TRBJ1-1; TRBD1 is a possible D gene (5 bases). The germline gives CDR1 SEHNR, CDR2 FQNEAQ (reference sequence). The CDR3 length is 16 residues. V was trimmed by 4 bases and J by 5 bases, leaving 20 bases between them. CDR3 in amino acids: CASSSVNQGRGTEAFF. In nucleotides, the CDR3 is TGTGCCAGCAGCTCAGTCAATCAGGGACGGGGGACTGAAGCTTTCTTT.

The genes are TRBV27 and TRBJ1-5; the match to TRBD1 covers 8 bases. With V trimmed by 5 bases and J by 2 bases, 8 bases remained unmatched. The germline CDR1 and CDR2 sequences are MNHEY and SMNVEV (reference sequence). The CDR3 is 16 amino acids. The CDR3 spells CASSPQGALGNQPQHF. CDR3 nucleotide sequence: TGTGCCAGCAGTCCCCAGGGGGCGCTTGGCAATCAGCCCCAGCATTTT.

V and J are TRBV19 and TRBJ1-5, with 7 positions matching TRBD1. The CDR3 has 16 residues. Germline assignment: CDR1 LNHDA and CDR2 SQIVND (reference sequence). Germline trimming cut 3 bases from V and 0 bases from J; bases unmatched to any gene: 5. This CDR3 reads CASSMKGQYSNQPQHF. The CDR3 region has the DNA TGTGCCAGTAGTATGAAGGGACAGTATAGCAATCAGCCCCAGCATTTT.

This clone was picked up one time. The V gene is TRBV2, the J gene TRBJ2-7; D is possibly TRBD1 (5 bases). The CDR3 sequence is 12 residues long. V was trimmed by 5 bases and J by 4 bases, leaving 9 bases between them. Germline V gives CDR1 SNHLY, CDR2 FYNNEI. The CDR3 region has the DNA TGTGCCAGCAGTCCACAGGATTACGAGCAGTACTTC. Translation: CASSPQDYEQYF.

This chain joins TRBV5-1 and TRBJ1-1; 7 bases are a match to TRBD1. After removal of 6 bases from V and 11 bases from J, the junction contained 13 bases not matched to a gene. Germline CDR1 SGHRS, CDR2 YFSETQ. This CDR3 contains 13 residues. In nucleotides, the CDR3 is TGCGCCAGCACCACTCCCGGGACAGATGACGCTTTCTTT. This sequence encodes CASTTPGTDDAFF. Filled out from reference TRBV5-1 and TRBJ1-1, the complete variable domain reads KAGVTQTPRYLIKTRGQQVTLSCSPISGHRSVSWYQQTPGQGLQFLFEYFSETQRNKGNFPGRFSGRQFSNSRSEMNVSTLELGDSALYLCASTTPGTDDAFFGQGTRLTVV.

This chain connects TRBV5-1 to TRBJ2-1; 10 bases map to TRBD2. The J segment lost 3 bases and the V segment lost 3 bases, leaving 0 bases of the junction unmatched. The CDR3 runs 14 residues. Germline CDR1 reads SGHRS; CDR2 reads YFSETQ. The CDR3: CASSWTSGYNEQFF. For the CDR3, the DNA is TGCGCCAGCAGCTGGACTAGCGGCTACAATGAGCAGTTCTTC.

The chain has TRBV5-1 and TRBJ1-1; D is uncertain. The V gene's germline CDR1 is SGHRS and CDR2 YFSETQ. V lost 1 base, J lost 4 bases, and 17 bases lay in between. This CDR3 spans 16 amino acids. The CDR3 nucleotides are TGCGCCAGCAGCTTGAACTACGCCGTATCCGGCACTGAAGCTTTCTTT. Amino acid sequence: CASSLNYAVSGTEAFF. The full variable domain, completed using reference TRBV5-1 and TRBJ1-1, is KAGVTQTPRYLIKTRGQQVTLSCSPISGHRSVSWYQQTPGQGLQFLFEYFSETQRNKGNFPGRFSGRQFSNSRSEMNVSTLELGDSALYLCASSLNYAVSGTEAFFGQGTRLTVV.

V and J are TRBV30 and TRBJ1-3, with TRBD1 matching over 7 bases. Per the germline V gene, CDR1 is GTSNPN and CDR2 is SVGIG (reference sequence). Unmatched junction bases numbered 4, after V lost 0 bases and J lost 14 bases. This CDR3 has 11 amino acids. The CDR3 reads CAWSVGTDLYF. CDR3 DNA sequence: TGTGCCTGGAGTGTCGGGACAGACTTATATTTT.

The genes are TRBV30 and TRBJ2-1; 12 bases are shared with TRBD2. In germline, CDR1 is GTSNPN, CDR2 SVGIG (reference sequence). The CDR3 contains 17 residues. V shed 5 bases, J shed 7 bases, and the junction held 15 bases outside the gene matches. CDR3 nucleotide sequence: TGTGCCTGGGGGCGGGGGCGTACTAGCGGGGGGATGAATGAGCAGTTCTTC. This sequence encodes CAWGRGRTSGGMNEQFF.

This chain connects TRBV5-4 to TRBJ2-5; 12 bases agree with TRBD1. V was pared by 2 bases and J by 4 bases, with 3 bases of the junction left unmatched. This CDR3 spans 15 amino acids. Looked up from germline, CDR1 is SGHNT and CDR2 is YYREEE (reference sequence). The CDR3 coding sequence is TGTGCCAGCAGCTTAGGGACAGGGGGCCCAGAGACCCAGTACTTC. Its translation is CASSLGTGGPETQYF.

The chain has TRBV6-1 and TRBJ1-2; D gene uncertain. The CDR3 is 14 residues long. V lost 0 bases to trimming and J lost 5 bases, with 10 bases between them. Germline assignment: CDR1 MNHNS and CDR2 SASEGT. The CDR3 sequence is CASSEARGIYGYTF. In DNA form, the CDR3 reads TGTGCCAGCAGTGAAGCCCGCGGTATTTATGGCTACACCTTC.

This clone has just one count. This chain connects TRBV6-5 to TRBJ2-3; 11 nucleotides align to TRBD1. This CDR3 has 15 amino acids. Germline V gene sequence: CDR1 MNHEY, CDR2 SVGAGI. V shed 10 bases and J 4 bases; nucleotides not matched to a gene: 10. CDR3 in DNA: TGTGCCACCGCGAGGACAGGGGGCATCCCAGATACGCAGTATTTT. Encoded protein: CATARTGGIPDTQYF.

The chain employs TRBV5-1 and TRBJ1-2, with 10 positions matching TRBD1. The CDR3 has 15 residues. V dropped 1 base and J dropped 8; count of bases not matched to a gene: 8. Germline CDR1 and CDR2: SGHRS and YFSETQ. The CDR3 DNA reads TGCGCCAGCAGCTTGACCGCGGGACAGGGGTTCGGCTACACCTTC. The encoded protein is CASSLTAGQGFGYTF.

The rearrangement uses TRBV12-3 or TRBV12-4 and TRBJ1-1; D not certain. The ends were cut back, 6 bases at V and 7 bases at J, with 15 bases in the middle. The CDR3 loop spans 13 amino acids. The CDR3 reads CASSVDTALEAFF. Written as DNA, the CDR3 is TGTGCCAGCAGCGTCGACACAGCCCTTGAAGCTTTCTTT.

The CDR3 DNA reads as TGTGCCAGTATACGGACAGGGGGCCCGAACTATGGCTACACCTTC. This encodes CASIRTGGPNYGYTF. The chain uses TRBV19 and TRBJ1-2, with 11 bases aligning to TRBD1. The CDR3 consists of 15 residues. Germline V gene data show CDR1 as LNHDA and CDR2 as SQIVND (reference sequence). Trimming cost V 7 bases and J 2 bases; bases outside gene matches: 6.

CDR3 DNA: TGTGCCAGCAGCCCCCGGGGGGGCGGCCTCTATAGCAATCAGCCCCAGCATTTT. Residues: CASSPRGGGLYSNQPQHF. V gene TRBV7-2 combines with J gene TRBJ1-5, with D perhaps TRBD1 (6 bases). Trimming left V 5 bases short and J 0 bases short, with 20 bases between. CDR3 length equals 18 residues. The germline V gene has CDR1 SGHTA and CDR2 FQGNSA.

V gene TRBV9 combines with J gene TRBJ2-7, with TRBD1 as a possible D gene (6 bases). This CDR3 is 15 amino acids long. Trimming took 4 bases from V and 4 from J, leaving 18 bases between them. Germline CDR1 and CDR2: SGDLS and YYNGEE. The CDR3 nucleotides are TGTGCCAGCAGCCTCCGGGACACGGGCGGTTACGAGCAGTACTTC. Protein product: CASSLRDTGGYEQYF.